The 9 T cell receptor beta chains given below trace back to one sample, sequenced in a study of blood T cell repertoires in COVID-19. The protocol was immunoSEQ multiplex PCR, while the TCRdb copy is restricted to in-frame clones and leaves out a portion. The sample lists about 260,000 clones, 86% occurring once. Sequenced sample: peripheral blood. The receptors derive from a man younger than 30 with active or convalescent COVID-19.

The chain carries TRBV7-8 and TRBJ2-3; TRBD1 matches at 9 bases. The V segment lost 5 bases and the J segment 4 bases; nucleotides outside the gene matches: 7. Germline-derived CDR1 and CDR2 are SGHVS and FQNEAQ. This CDR3 comprises 15 residues. This chain's CDR3 is CASSTRTGASDTQYF. CDR3 DNA sequence: TGTGCCAGCAGCACACGGACAGGGGCTTCAGATACGCAGTATTTT.

The chain couples TRBV28 to TRBJ1-2; 9 nucleotides line up with TRBD1. Looked up from germline, CDR1 is MDHEN and CDR2 is SYDVKM. Trimming removed 5 bases from V and 7 bases from J; junction bases left unmatched: 17. The CDR3 spans 17 residues. DNA for the CDR3: TGTGCCAGCAGTGCACCGGGACAGGGTAAACGGTATGGTGGCTACACCTTC. Translated, it gives CASSAPGQGKRYGGYTF.

This clone was picked up a small number of times. This chain joins TRBV11-2 and TRBJ2-6, with D unclear. Trimming removed 5 bases from V and 0 bases from J, with 14 bases in between. The CDR3 spans 17 residues. CDR1 SGHAT and CDR2 FQNNGV come from the germline V gene. Here the CDR3 DNA reads TGTGCCAGCAGCCATGGATATGCAGGCTCTGGGGCCAACGTCCTGACTTTC. Translation gives CASSHGYAGSGANVLTF.

The chain has TRBV27 and TRBJ1-1, with D possibly TRBD1 on 6 matching bases. Trimming removed 6 bases at V and 4 bases at J, with 15 bases between. The germline V gene encodes CDR1 MNHEY and CDR2 SMNVEV (reference sequence). CDR3 length: 14 residues. CDR3 sequence (DNA): TGTGCCAGCAGGACAGGTGCGGGAGGCACTGAAGCTTTCTTT. This sequence encodes CASRTGAGGTEAFF.

CDR3 in DNA: TGTGCCGGATGGCCCGAGGGGGCGATTTTGGAGGAGACCCAGTACTTC. As protein: CAGWPEGAILEETQYF. The J gene is TRBJ2-5, the V gene TRBV11-3; 7 bases fit TRBD1. Germline CDR1 and CDR2: SGHNT and YENEEA. The CDR3 has 16 amino acids. J lost 5 bases, V lost 11 bases, and 20 bases had no gene match. The whole variable domain, filled in from reference TRBV11-3 and TRBJ2-5, reads EAGVVQSPRYKIIEKKQPVAFWCNPISGHNTLYWYLQNLGQGPELLIRYENEEAVDDSQLPKDRFSAERLKGVDSTLKIQPAELGDSAVYLCAGWPEGAILEETQYFGPGTRLLVL.

This clone was recorded a few times. This sequence joins TRBV24-1 and TRBJ2-7; D remains unclear. Germline CDR1 KGHDR, CDR2 SFDVKD. The CDR3 contains 8 residues. The ends were cut back, 8 bases at V and 12 bases at J, with 7 bases in the middle. The CDR3 DNA sequence: TGTGCCACCAATTATCGGTACTTC. Translation: CATNYRYF.

The chain is built from TRBV7-9 and TRBJ1-1; D ambiguous. Trimming stripped 1 base from V and 4 bases from J, with 7 bases between. In germline, CDR1 is SEHNR, CDR2 FQNEAQ (reference sequence). The CDR3 length is 13 residues. The CDR3 is CASSLEASTEAFF. DNA for the CDR3: TGTGCCAGCAGCTTAGAAGCGAGCACTGAAGCTTTCTTT.

The chain uses TRBV28 and TRBJ2-5; tentatively, D is TRBD1 (5 bases). This CDR3 contains 17 residues. CDR1 and CDR2 from the germline V gene are MDHEN and SYDVKM. Trimming pared 5 bases from V and 3 bases from J, leaving 22 bases between. The CDR3 reads CASSTLGVDTWEETQYF. The CDR3 DNA reads TGTGCCAGCAGTACTCTCGGAGTGGACACGTGGGAAGAGACCCAGTACTTC.

The chain links TRBV28 to TRBJ1-1, with 8 nucleotides matching TRBD1. Germline CDR1 and CDR2: MDHEN and SYDVKM. V trimming: 1 base; J trimming: 4 bases; junction bases outside the gene matches: 2. The CDR3 consists of 14 residues. The CDR3 sequence: CASSLSGGVTEAFF. Written as DNA, the CDR3 is TGTGCCAGCAGTTTATCAGGGGGCGTCACTGAAGCTTTCTTT.